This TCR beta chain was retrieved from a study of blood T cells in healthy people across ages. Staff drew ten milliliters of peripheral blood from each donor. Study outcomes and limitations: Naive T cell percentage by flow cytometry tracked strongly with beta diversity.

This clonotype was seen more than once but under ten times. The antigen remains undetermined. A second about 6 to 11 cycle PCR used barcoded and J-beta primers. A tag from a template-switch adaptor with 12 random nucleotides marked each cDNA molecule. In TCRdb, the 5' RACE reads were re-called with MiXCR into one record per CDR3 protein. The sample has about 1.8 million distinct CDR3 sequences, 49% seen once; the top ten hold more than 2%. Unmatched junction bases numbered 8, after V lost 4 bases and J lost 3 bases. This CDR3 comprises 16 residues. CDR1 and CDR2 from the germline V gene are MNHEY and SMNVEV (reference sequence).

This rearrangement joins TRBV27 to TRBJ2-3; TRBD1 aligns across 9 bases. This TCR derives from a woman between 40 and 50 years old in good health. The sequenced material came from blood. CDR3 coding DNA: TGTGCCAGCAGTTATACCGGGACAGGGAGGACAGATACGCAGTATTTT. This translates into CASSYTGTGRTDTQYF.